The TCR beta chain described here comes from a study of early stage breast cancer tumors. In the study overall: About 80% of the 16 invasive tumors were ER+, PR+ and HER2-. Among some 12 ER+/PR+/HER2- tumors, eight were ductal, four lobular.

V lost 6 bases, J lost 5 bases, and 11 bases lay in between. CDR3 length: 12 amino acids. Germline CDR1 SNHLY, CDR2 FYNNEI. This clone has just a few counts. Its antigen is unknown. Assay used: immunoSEQ multiplex PCR; TCRdb lists only in-frame clones, some missing. Of around 78,000 clones listed, roughly 80% are singletons. Study observations and caveats: Bulk DNA sequencing of unsorted cells missed chain pairing and markers.

The specimen was blood. The rearrangement joins TRBV2 to TRBJ2-7; possibly TRBD1 for D (6 bases). The sequence derives from a person in their sixties or seventies with breast cancer. The CDR3 protein is CASRQGRNEQYF. The CDR3 DNA reads as TGTGCCAGCAGACAGGGTAGGAACGAGCAGTACTTC.